These 30 T cell receptor beta chains originate from one sample sequenced in a study of CD8 T cells in ankylosing spondylitis. TCRdb redid the calling of the 5' RACE reads with MiXCR, one entry per CDR3 protein. The sample lists 50,000 to 70,000 distinct CDR3 sequences; 6.2% were seen once. Specimen: synovial fluid, either unsorted or a sorted T cell fraction (not recorded which). All receptors come from a male donor with ankylosing spondylitis.

In this sample, this clonotype turned up many times. The rearrangement links TRBV7-9 to TRBJ1-4, with D uncertain. The CDR3 length is 13 residues. Deletions cut 0 bases from V and 7 bases from J, with 6 bases between. CDR1 is SEHNR and CDR2 is FQNEAQ in the germline V gene (reference sequence). DNA of the CDR3: TGTGCCAGCAGCTTAGCCGGGAGTGAAAAACTGTTTTTT. Translation: CASSLAGSEKLFF.

This clonotype was seen repeatedly, ten times or more. This chain connects TRBV29-1 to TRBJ1-4; D remains ambiguous. CDR3 size: 16 residues. The V end lost 4 bases, the J end lost 8 bases, and 23 bases lay between the germline ends. Germline CDR1 SQVTM, CDR2 ANQGSEA. The DNA of the CDR3 is TGCAGCGTTGGATTTGGTGCTTGGCCAATACTAGAAAAACTGTTTTTT. Encoded protein: CSVGFGAWPILEKLFF.

Ten or more counts support this clonotype. The chain couples TRBV20-1 to TRBJ2-1; D is unclear. Germline lookup yields CDR1 DFQATT and CDR2 SNEGSKA (reference sequence). Trimming shortened V by 6 bases and J by 0 bases, and 12 bases separated the two germline ends. The CDR3 spans 14 residues. Here the CDR3 reads CSAFQESSYNEQFF. CDR3 bases: TGCAGTGCCTTCCAAGAGAGCTCCTACAATGAGCAGTTCTTC.

V and J are TRBV7-6 and TRBJ1-5; D is ambiguous. V lost 3 bases and J lost 4, with 4 bases in between. CDR1 is SGHVS and CDR2 is FNYEAQ in the germline V gene. CDR3 length equals 12 residues. CDR3 in DNA: TGTGCCAGCAGCTTCCCTAATCAGCCCCAGCATTTT. Residues: CASSFPNQPQHF.

This clonotype was seen many times. The chain carries TRBV6-1 and TRBJ2-1; TRBD1 matches at 11 bases. In germline, CDR1 is MNHNS, CDR2 SASEGT. The V and J ends lost 5 bases and 3 bases, in that order; junction bases with no gene match: 3. The CDR3 sequence is 15 residues long. The CDR3: CASSRTGGLYNEQFF. The CDR3 nucleotides are TGTGCCAGCAGTCGGACAGGGGGCCTCTACAATGAGCAGTTCTTC.

This clonotype was recorded at least ten times. The CDR3 coding sequence is TGTGCCACCAGAGGTCAGGGTGTAACTGAAGCTTTCTTT. Encoded protein: CATRGQGVTEAFF. The rearrangement links TRBV28 to TRBJ1-1; D is perhaps TRBD1 (5 bases). Looked up from germline, CDR1 is MDHEN and CDR2 is SYDVKM. The V end was cut by 10 bases, the J end by 5 bases, with 17 bases between. The CDR3 totals 13 residues.

This clonotype was recorded many times. The rearrangement links TRBV5-1 to TRBJ2-7; D unclear. CDR3 size: 13 residues. Per the germline V gene, CDR1 is SGHRS and CDR2 is YFSETQ. V was pared by 1 base and J by 3 bases, with 8 bases between. CDR3 sequence (DNA): TGCGCCAGCAGCTTGACAAGCAACTACGAGCAGTACTTC. Translating it yields CASSLTSNYEQYF.

The table lists this clonotype with a few counts. V usage is TRBV28 and J usage is TRBJ1-6, with TRBD1 matching 8 bases. The V gene's germline CDR1 is MDHEN and CDR2 SYDVKM. This CDR3 region has 14 residues. The J segment lost 10 bases and the V segment lost 6 bases, leaving 8 bases of the junction unmatched. The CDR3 nucleotides are TGTGCCAGCAGGTTGACAGGGGCGGAATCACCCCTCCACTTT. This codes for CASRLTGAESPLHF.

This clonotype has just a few counts. This sequence joins TRBV7-2 and TRBJ1-4; 7 bases map to TRBD1. The V and J ends lost 5 bases and 7 bases, in that order; junction bases with no gene match: 7. The CDR3 is made up of 14 amino acids. Germline V lookup: CDR1 SGHTA, CDR2 FQGNSA. The CDR3 reads CASSPPWDSEKLFF. CDR3 coding DNA: TGTGCCAGCAGCCCTCCTTGGGACAGTGAAAAACTGTTTTTT.

The chain has TRBV7-8 and TRBJ1-5; no firm D call. Deletions cut 5 bases from V and 1 base from J, with 6 bases between. CDR3 length: 13 residues. Germline V gene sequence: CDR1 SGHVS, CDR2 FQNEAQ. This CDR3 reads CASSMDSNQPQHF. The CDR3, as DNA: TGTGCCAGCAGCATGGACAGCAATCAGCCCCAGCATTTT.

This clonotype was seen only a few times. The chain recombines TRBV30 with TRBJ2-2; tentative D call: TRBD2 (6 bases). Germline CDR1 reads GTSNPN; CDR2 reads SVGIG (reference sequence). The CDR3 covers 14 residues. With 0 bases removed from V and 5 bases from J, the gap between germline ends came to 10 bases. The CDR3 here is CAWSVGGHTGELFF. Written as DNA, the CDR3 is TGTGCCTGGAGTGTCGGGGGTCATACCGGGGAGCTGTTTTTT.

The sample holds a few counts of this clonotype. This chain links TRBV4-2 with TRBJ2-3; 8 bases align to TRBD2. The junction had 8 bases not matched to a gene; V was cut back by 1 base and J by 2 bases. This CDR3 contains 17 residues. Germline lookup yields CDR1 LGHNA and CDR2 YNFKEQ. CDR3 loop: CASSQAPAGAPTDTQYF. Here the CDR3 DNA reads TGTGCCAGCAGCCAAGCCCCAGCGGGGGCCCCCACAGATACGCAGTATTTT.

The chain joins TRBV7-3 to TRBJ1-2; 11 bases are a match to TRBD1. The V and J ends lost 5 bases and 6 bases, in that order; junction bases with no gene match: 2. The CDR3 covers 13 residues. In germline, CDR1 is SGHTA, CDR2 FQGTGA. CDR3 coding DNA: TGTGCCAGCAGCCGGACAGGGGGCGATGGCTACACCTTC. It encodes CASSRTGGDGYTF.

The chain is built from TRBV27 and TRBJ2-7; 7 nucleotides line up with TRBD2. The junction had 5 bases not matched to a gene; V was cut back by 1 base and J by 2 bases. The CDR3 contains 15 residues. CDR1 is MNHEY, CDR2 SMNVEV, per germline (reference sequence). CDR3 in amino acids: CASSLLAGAAYEQYF. The CDR3 DNA sequence: TGTGCCAGCAGTTTATTGGCGGGAGCGGCCTACGAGCAGTACTTC.

This clonotype came up a few times. The chain links TRBV7-9 to TRBJ2-1, with D unresolved. V gave up 2 bases and J gave up 4 bases, with 9 bases separating them. Germline V gene sequence: CDR1 SEHNR, CDR2 FQNEAQ (reference sequence). The CDR3 is made up of 14 amino acids. The CDR3 region has the DNA TGTGCCAGCAGCTTATCTGGACCATACAATGAGCAGTTCTTC. This sequence encodes CASSLSGPYNEQFF.

This clonotype has ten or more counts. This chain joins TRBV6-1 and TRBJ2-1; D unclear. Looked up from germline, CDR1 is MNHNS and CDR2 is SASEGT. The CDR3 totals 14 residues. Trimming cost V 6 bases and J 3 bases, with 12 bases left between them. The DNA for the CDR3 is TGTGCCAGCAGGGGCCGGGTATTCTACAATGAGCAGTTCTTC. It is translated as CASRGRVFYNEQFF.

This clonotype was seen a handful of times. An end of the junction does not agree with germline; a read error may underlie this. The gene calls are TRBV20-1 and TRBJ2-7; D unclear. The CDR3 has 10 residues. Germline V gene sequence: CDR1 DFQATT, CDR2 SNEGSKA (reference sequence). CDR3 amino acids: CIAESGVQYF. The CDR3 bases are TGCATTGCTGAATCGGGTGTGCAGTACTTC.

The chain couples TRBV29-1 to TRBJ1-1; D possibly corresponds to TRBD1 (5 bases). Germline CDR1 is SQVTM and CDR2 is ANQGSEA. The CDR3 is 14 amino acids. Trimming shortened V by 6 bases and J by 0 bases, and 14 bases separated the two germline ends. CDR3 DNA: TGCAGCGTGCGGCGGGGGGGGATGAACACTGAAGCTTTCTTT. Protein product: CSVRRGGMNTEAFF.

This clonotype appeared a few times. The V call is TRBV5-5, the J call TRBJ2-7; TRBD1 agrees at 7 bases. Germline CDR1 SGHKS, CDR2 YYEKEE (reference sequence). This CDR3 is built from 17 residues. V shed 4 bases and J 1 base; nucleotides not matched to a gene: 14. Here the CDR3 DNA reads TGTGCCAGCAGCCGCGCCGCCGCGACAGGGAGTTCCTACGAGCAGTACTTC. Its translation is CASSRAAATGSSYEQYF.

In this sample, this clonotype turned up many times. The CDR3 protein is CSARSHRGNEQFF. In DNA, the CDR3 is TGCAGTGCTAGATCGCACAGGGGCAATGAGCAGTTCTTC. V gene TRBV20-1 combines with J gene TRBJ2-1; 7 bases are shared with TRBD1. The CDR3 runs to 13 residues. V lost 2 bases and J lost 6; bases outside the gene matches: 4. Germline V gene sequence: CDR1 DFQATT, CDR2 SNEGSKA (reference sequence).

This clonotype was counted a few times. This rearrangement joins TRBV3-1 to TRBJ2-7; D remains ambiguous. V gave up 0 bases and J gave up 6 bases, with 6 bases separating them. The length of the CDR3 is 12 residues. The germline CDR1 and CDR2 sequences are LGHDT and YNNKEL (reference sequence). CDR3 coding DNA: TGTGCCAGCAGCCAAGACCTTAGCGAGCAGTACTTC. It encodes CASSQDLSEQYF.

The DNA of the CDR3 is TGTGCCAGCAGCCAAGAAGCAGCGGGAGACACCGGGGAGCTGTTTTTT. Its translation is CASSQEAAGDTGELFF. The J gene is TRBJ2-2, the V gene TRBV3-1, with TRBD2 matching over 8 bases. The CDR3 extends over 16 amino acids. Looked up from germline, CDR1 is LGHDT and CDR2 is YNNKEL (reference sequence). Trimming removed 0 bases from V and 3 bases from J; junction bases left unmatched: 3.

This clonotype was found many times. The chain combines TRBV7-2 with TRBJ2-7; maybe TRBD2 (7 bases). Looked up from germline, CDR1 is SGHTA and CDR2 is FQGNSA. This CDR3 spans 15 amino acids. Trimming cost V 1 base and J 2 bases, with 12 bases left between them. The DNA of the CDR3 is TGTGCCAGCAGCTTAGGTGGGGGGGCTGCCTACGAGCAGTACTTC. It yields the protein CASSLGGGAAYEQYF.

The chain couples TRBV7-3 to TRBJ2-2, with a weak D call TRBD1 (5 bases). The V gene's germline CDR1 is SGHTA and CDR2 FQGTGA. The V and J ends lost 4 bases and 2 bases respectively, with 8 bases between them. The length of the CDR3 is 14 residues. CDR3 sequence (DNA): TGTGCCAGCAGCTCGACAGTTAACACCGGGGAGCTGTTTTTT. It yields the protein CASSSTVNTGELFF.

This clonotype appeared many times. The genes are TRBV20-1 and TRBJ2-1; D might be TRBD1 (5 bases). Per germline, CDR1 DFQATT and CDR2 SNEGSKA (reference sequence). V was trimmed by 5 bases and J by 0 bases, leaving 14 bases between them. This CDR3 region has 15 residues. CDR3 amino acids: CSALDSFFSYNEQFF. In DNA form, the CDR3 reads TGCAGTGCTCTAGACAGCTTCTTCTCCTACAATGAGCAGTTCTTC.

This clonotype was seen repeatedly, ten times or more. The chain recombines TRBV6-1 with TRBJ2-1; 7 bases are shared with TRBD2. J was trimmed by 2 bases and V by 7 bases; bases with no gene match: 2. The CDR3 is 13 amino acids. Germline CDR1 is MNHNS and CDR2 is SASEGT. As DNA, the CDR3 is TGTGCCAGCAAAGCGGGACCCTACAATGAGCAGTTCTTC. Translation gives CASKAGPYNEQFF.

This clonotype was observed many times. V usage is TRBV3-1 and J usage is TRBJ1-1; D is perhaps TRBD1 (5 bases). The CDR3 has 13 residues. Looked up from germline, CDR1 is LGHDT and CDR2 is YNNKEL (reference sequence). Trimming cost V 6 bases and J 4 bases, with 12 bases left between them. The CDR3 sequence is CASRGDLTTEAFF. The DNA for the CDR3 is TGTGCCAGCAGAGGGGACCTGACCACTGAAGCTTTCTTT.

This clonotype showed up many times. This chain links TRBV29-1 with TRBJ2-7; 7 nucleotides line up with TRBD1. Unmatched junction bases numbered 20, after V lost 6 bases and J lost 9 bases. Germline values: CDR1 SQVTM, CDR2 ANQGSEA. The CDR3 extends over 15 amino acids. The CDR3 loop is CSVATPGGGREGQYF. In DNA form, the CDR3 reads TGCAGCGTCGCTACACCAGGGGGTGGGCGTGAGGGGCAGTACTTC.

This clonotype was recorded at least ten times. The rearrangement joins TRBV2 to TRBJ1-1; TRBD1 is a possible D gene (6 bases). Germline CDR1 reads SNHLY; CDR2 reads FYNNEI. CDR3 length: 15 residues. V dropped 9 bases and J dropped 6 bases, with 23 bases sitting between them. CDR3: CARKHRVLGSAEAFF. CDR3 sequence (DNA): TGTGCCAGAAAACACAGGGTACTGGGGTCGGCTGAAGCTTTCTTT.

The table lists this clonotype with many counts. The chain joins TRBV28 to TRBJ1-5; D possibly corresponds to TRBD1 (6 bases). CDR1 is MDHEN, CDR2 SYDVKM, per germline. Between the trimmed V and J ends, which lost 8 bases and 5 bases, there was a span of 10 bases. There are 12 residues in the CDR3. As DNA, the CDR3 is TGTGCCAGCTGCGAGGGGGATCAGCCCCAGCATTTT. This sequence encodes CASCEGDQPQHF.